These 6 T cell receptor beta chains share one sample of origin, sequenced in a study of blood T cell repertoires in COVID-19. Repertoires were generated with immunoSEQ multiplex PCR, while TCRdb's copy carries only in-frame clones and drops some. The data contain 250,000 or so clones, around 84% of them seen just once; the ten biggest clones take up 4% to 4.5%. The sequencing input was peripheral blood. All receptors come from a man aged 60 to 69 with acute or convalescent COVID-19.

This clone came up once. The CDR3 region is CASSPGGPTGELFF. The DNA for the CDR3 is TGCGCCAGCAGCCCGGGGGGGCCCACCGGGGAGCTGTTTTTT. V usage is TRBV5-1 and J usage is TRBJ2-2; 8 nucleotides match TRBD2. The CDR3 loop spans 14 amino acids. Germline V gene lookup returns CDR1 SGHRS and CDR2 YFSETQ. V was clipped by 4 bases and J by 4 bases; unmatched bases: 3.

This clone showed up just once. The chain recombines TRBV6-1 with TRBJ1-2, with 9 bases aligning to TRBD1. Germline V CDR1 and CDR2: MNHNS, SASEGT. V lost 0 bases and J lost 2; bases outside the gene matches: 7. The CDR3 runs to 17 residues. CDR3 bases: TGTGCCAGCAGTGAAGCCGGTCTGGACAGGGGAAACTATGGCTACACCTTC. Residues: CASSEAGLDRGNYGYTF.

This clone was found a few times. The chain combines TRBV11-1 with TRBJ2-1, with TRBD2 matching 8 bases. The germline V gene has CDR1 SGHAT and CDR2 FQDESV (reference sequence). This CDR3 is built from 15 residues. V gave up 4 bases and J gave up 12 bases; unmatched junction bases: 14. The CDR3 DNA reads as TGTGCCAGCAGCTACCTAGCGGGTTTCGGGTTTATGCAGTTCTTC. Translated, it gives CASSYLAGFGFMQFF.

This clone was seen many times. CDR3 loop: CASSQDNRDGYTF. CDR3 in DNA: TGTGCCAGCAGCCAAGATAACAGGGATGGCTACACCTTC. The rearrangement uses TRBV3-1 (or the pseudogene TRBV3-2) and TRBJ1-2, with TRBD1 as a possible D gene (6 bases). V gave up 0 bases and J gave up 6 bases, with 8 bases separating them. In germline, CDR1 is LGHDT, CDR2 YNNKEL (reference sequence). The CDR3 covers 13 residues.

The chain carries TRBV5-4 and TRBJ1-5, with D possibly TRBD1 on 6 matching bases. CDR1 SGHNT and CDR2 YYREEE come from the germline V gene (reference sequence). The V end lost 1 base, the J end lost 8 bases, and 16 bases lay between the germline ends. CDR3 length equals 15 residues. The DNA for the CDR3 is TGTGCCAGCAGCTTGTCGGACAGCGCCGGAGAGCCCCAGCATTTT. This sequence encodes CASSLSDSAGEPQHF.

This clone has a handful of counts. This rearrangement joins TRBV29-1 to TRBJ1-2; 9 bases match TRBD1. The CDR3 contains 14 residues. Trimming cost V 5 bases and J 5 bases; bases outside gene matches: 9. Germline assignment: CDR1 SQVTM and CDR2 ANQGSEA. The CDR3 sequence is CSVSNTGGTYGYTF. The CDR3 bases are TGCAGCGTTTCGAATACAGGGGGCACATATGGCTACACCTTC.